This TCR beta chain was observed in a study of robustness of blood B and T cell sequencing (dated by TCRdb to the late 2010s). About the study as a whole: The study aimed to determine how much peripheral blood is needed to reliably characterize an individual's TCRbeta and IgG repertoires. In each of the approximately 10 independently drawn blood samples, TCRbeta and IgG repertoires were quantified. For technical replicates, two replicate TCRbeta cDNA libraries were prepared from one shared RNA pool that came from a single 10 ml draw.

The library was produced with PCR. Sequencing was performed on an Illumina MiSeq. Synthesis of cDNA relied on SMARTScribe reverse transcriptase together with a 5' template-switch oligo that added a universal priming site. Each cDNA molecule was tagged by a 12-nucleotide random unique molecular identifier (UMI) carried on the template-switch oligo. During reverse transcription, chain-specific reverse primers targeted TCRbeta transcripts. Leftover template-switch adapters were removed by uracil DNA glycosylase treatment, and cDNA was purified using a Qiagen MinElute kit. For the first PCR, roughly 20 cycles were run with KAPA HiFi HotStart ReadyMix and step-out primers, split across four 50 ul reactions. Before further amplification, first-round PCR products were gel-purified. Illumina Nextera adapters were added in a second approximately 8-cycle PCR, after which libraries were purified and pooled. For each TCRbeta molecule, the UMI barcode was captured by a 50-nucleotide 5' read. Per the source publication's procedure: Reads were grouped by UMI into consensus reads using the MIGEC toolkit. PEAR was used to merge forward and reverse consensus reads, producing the final reads. Identical UMI-sequence pairs shared across libraries were treated as cross-sample contamination and removed by a custom decontamination script. MIGMAP, a wrapper around IgBLAST, was used to carry out V(D)J assignment and CDR3 extraction. TCR clonotypes were defined by identical V gene, J gene and CDR3 amino acid sequence, and CDR1 and CDR2 were left unsequenced. TCRdb took the public reads, trimmed them with fastp at Q25, ran MiXCR for clone calling and kept in-frame beta chains. Each entry merges the rows of one CDR3 protein and shows their most common DNA and genes. It is TCRdb's table, rather than the study itself, that gives the V and J calls and clone size. The sample profile shows about 1,200 distinct CDR3 sequences; around 72% of them were found once. Around 40% of the sample is taken by the ten largest.

This clonotype has a handful of counts. Its cognate antigen has yet to be identified. No much larger clone is present one base from it, and per-base qualities are unavailable. The full study reports these points: When technical replicate libraries were compared, 85% to 95% of the top 10,000 TCRbeta clonotypes in one library also turned up in the other. Immediate fractionation was required for EDTA tubes, so the use of EDTA tubes in multi-site collections was limited. Pooling tubes did not increase the overlap of rare TCRbeta clonotypes, which implies that much larger blood volumes would be needed to capture rare TCRbeta clonotypes. The 1,000 most abundant TCRbeta clonotypes from the pooled draws were detected in every single 10 ml sample. Coverage of the top 10,000 TCRbeta clonotypes approached saturation when 3 or 4 tubes (30-40 ml blood) were combined. Evidence of cross-contamination, likely from batch processing, showed up in one pair of TCRbeta libraries, so the UMI-sequence pairs shared by that pair of libraries were removed. The TCRbeta rarefaction curves did not fully level off, which suggests under-sequencing or many low-abundance clonotypes.

TCRbeta repertoires were quantified from mRNA rather than genomic DNA, which captures expressed receptors. Buffy coat leukocytes were collected into Trizol, and RNA was extracted with the Direct-zol RNA MiniPrep Plus kit without cell sorting. EDTA blood tubes were spun right away at 4 degrees C to separate plasma, buffy coat and red blood cells. From the germline V gene, CDR1 is ENHRY and CDR2 is SYGVKD. Spanning cysteine to phenylalanine, the CDR3 consists of 13 amino acids. The read is trimmed to its CDR3 DNA, 39 bases read in frame from base 1. V is shortened by 9 bases, J by 4 bases, and the region joining them spans 16 bases.

This receptor was obtained from a human donor in good health. Specimen: peripheral blood. Here the chain combines TRBV10-3 and TRBJ2-7, with a tentative D gene TRBD1 over 6 matching bases. The CDR3: CAMASQGSYEQYF. The sequenced DNA is TGTGCCATGGCCTCTCAGGGGTCTTACGAGCAGTACTTC.